These 25 T cell receptor beta chains came from one sample sequenced in a study of blood T cell repertoires in COVID-19. Produced via immunoSEQ multiplex PCR; TCRdb's table is partial and in-frame only. The sample lists roughly 200,000 clones; roughly 84% were seen once. The sample was peripheral blood. The receptors come from a woman in her 40s with COVID-19, enrolled during active disease.

The rearrangement joins TRBV6-1 to TRBJ1-1; D gene uncertain. This CDR3 region has 18 residues. Germline loops: CDR1 MNHNS, CDR2 SASEGT. V was pared by 1 base and J by 3 bases, with 21 bases between. Here the CDR3 reads CASSEEEPSLRGYTEAFF. DNA for the CDR3: TGTGCCAGCAGTGAAGAGGAACCGTCTTTACGGGGTTACACTGAAGCTTTCTTT.

The chain combines TRBV7-2 with TRBJ1-2; a possible D gene is TRBD1 (6 bases). V lost 1 base and J 1 base, leaving 10 bases between the germline ends. The CDR3 has 15 residues. Germline V gene data show CDR1 as SGHTA and CDR2 as FQGNSA. CDR3 bases: TGTGCCAGCAGCTTAGTTCAGGGGCTTAACTATGGCTACACCTTC. This codes for CASSLVQGLNYGYTF. Full variable domain (remainder filled in from reference TRBV7-2 and TRBJ1-2): GAGVSQSPSNKVTEKGKDVELRCDPISGHTALYWYRQSLGQGLEFLIYFQGNSAPDKSGLPSDRFSAERTGGSVSTLTIQRTQQEDSAVYLCASSLVQGLNYGYTFGSGTRLTVV.

This chain joins TRBV28 and TRBJ1-2; the D gene is possibly TRBD1 (5 bases). The CDR3 has 12 amino acids. The V gene's germline CDR1 is MDHEN and CDR2 SYDVKM. V lost 6 bases and J lost 8, with 13 bases in between. The CDR3 DNA sequence: TGTGCCAGCAGATTCGGACATATCGGCTACACCTTC. It codes for CASRFGHIGYTF.

The V gene is TRBV5-1, the J gene TRBJ1-4, with unresolved D. CDR1 and CDR2 (germline): SGHRS, YFSETQ. The length of the CDR3 is 15 residues. The germline V and J ends were trimmed by 4 bases and 7 bases, with 17 bases remaining between them. The chain's CDR3 is CASSPRVGRSEKLFF. The DNA for the CDR3 is TGCGCCAGCAGCCCCCGCGTGGGTCGGAGTGAAAAACTGTTTTTT.

The J gene is TRBJ2-3, the V gene TRBV6-1; D gene uncertain. The ends were cut back, 1 base at V and 2 bases at J, with 7 bases in the middle. Germline V gene sequence: CDR1 MNHNS, CDR2 SASEGT. This CDR3 comprises 14 residues. The CDR3 region has the DNA TGTGCCAGCAGTGAAGGCGGAGACACAGATACGCAGTATTTT. Its protein product is CASSEGGDTDTQYF.

The rearrangement uses TRBV7-9 and TRBJ1-6; D is perhaps TRBD1 (5 bases). Trimming left V 6 bases short and J 0 bases short, with 18 bases between. Looked up from germline, CDR1 is SEHNR and CDR2 is FQNEAQ (reference sequence). This CDR3 comprises 18 residues. Here the CDR3 DNA reads TGTGCCAGCAGTCCACCGCGGAGGGACGGCTCCTATAATTCACCCCTCCACTTT. It translates to CASSPPRRDGSYNSPLHF.

This sequence joins TRBV24-1 and TRBJ2-3; 16 bases map to TRBD2. V gave up 4 bases and J gave up 7 bases; unmatched junction bases: 10. Germline V gene lookup returns CDR1 KGHDR and CDR2 SFDVKD. The CDR3 is made up of 18 amino acids. The CDR3 spells CATSDYEGLAGGTNTQYF. The CDR3, as DNA: TGTGCCACCAGTGACTATGAGGGACTAGCGGGAGGGACTAATACGCAGTATTTT.

This chain connects TRBV3-1 (or the pseudogene TRBV3-2) to TRBJ2-3; TRBD2 agrees at 13 bases. This CDR3 is built from 16 residues. Per germline, CDR1 LGHDT and CDR2 YNNKEL (reference sequence). The V gene end was trimmed by 4 bases and the J gene end by 6 bases; junction bases not matched to a gene: 7. The CDR3: CASSLTSGGVGDTQYF. The CDR3, as DNA: TGTGCCAGCAGCCTCACTAGCGGGGGGGTCGGGGATACGCAGTATTTT.

V and J are TRBV5-1 and TRBJ1-1; TRBD1 might be the D (5 bases). CDR1 and CDR2 (germline): SGHRS, YFSETQ. The CDR3 runs to 13 residues. V was pared by 4 bases and J by 3 bases, with 10 bases between. The CDR3: CASSTRDYTEAFF. CDR3 bases: TGCGCCAGCAGCACCCGGGACTACACTGAAGCTTTCTTT.

The chain carries TRBV4-2 and TRBJ2-1, with 13 bases that match TRBD2. In germline, CDR1 is LGHNA, CDR2 YNFKEQ. This CDR3 contains 17 residues. V lost 0 bases and J lost 8; bases outside the gene matches: 7. The CDR3 coding sequence is TGTGCCAGCAGCCAAGAACTACTAGCGGGAGGGCAGGATGAGCAGTTCTTC. It yields the protein CASSQELLAGGQDEQFF.

This clone came up a few times. This chain uses TRBV24-1 with TRBJ2-2, with D perhaps matching TRBD2 (6 bases). V dropped 4 bases and J dropped 4 bases, with 12 bases sitting between them. The CDR3 extends over 15 amino acids. CDR1 and CDR2 (germline): KGHDR, SFDVKD. The CDR3 spells CATSDYKGLTGELFF. The CDR3 DNA is TGTGCCACCAGTGACTACAAGGGACTCACCGGGGAGCTGTTTTTT.

The rearrangement joins TRBV9 to TRBJ2-3; 10 positions agree with TRBD2. The germline gives CDR1 SGDLS, CDR2 YYNGEE. Germline trimming cut 3 bases from V and 3 bases from J; bases unmatched to any gene: 7. The CDR3 has 16 amino acids. The CDR3 DNA sequence: TGTGCCAGCAGCGACCCTAGCGGGAGCGGGACAGATACGCAGTATTTT. Translating gives CASSDPSGSGTDTQYF. The full variable domain, in which reference TRBV9 and TRBJ2-3 provide the parts outside the CDR3, is DSGVTQTPKHLITATGQRVTLRCSPRSGDLSVYWYQQSLDQGLQFLIQYYNGEERAKGNILERFSAQQFPDLHSELNLSSLELGDSALYFCASSDPSGSGTDTQYFGPGTRLTVL.

A single count supports this clone. The chain carries TRBV27 and TRBJ2-2; TRBD2 is a possible D gene (6 bases). There are 16 residues in the CDR3. V was clipped by 3 bases and J by 3 bases, with 14 bases between them. The germline V gene encodes CDR1 MNHEY and CDR2 SMNVEV (reference sequence). The CDR3 nucleotides read TGTGCCAGCAGTTTGATGGGGGGTTGGGACACCGGGGAGCTGTTTTTT. Translating gives CASSLMGGWDTGELFF.

The chain carries TRBV4-1 and TRBJ1-3; 7 bases line up with TRBD1. The CDR3 covers 17 residues. Trimming cost V 0 bases and J 4 bases; bases outside gene matches: 9. Germline V gene sequence: CDR1 MGHRA, CDR2 YSYEKL. The CDR3 DNA is TGCGCCAGCAGCCAAGATTTGGCCACAGGGGCCGGAAACACCATATATTTT. Translated: CASSQDLATGAGNTIYF.

CDR3 coding DNA: TGTGCCAGCTCACCACCTACCGGGGTAGCGAACACTGAAGCTTTCTTT. Amino acid sequence: CASSPPTGVANTEAFF. V is TRBV18 and J is TRBJ1-1, with no clear D. Trimming shortened V by 0 bases and J by 1 base, and 12 bases separated the two germline ends. Germline CDR1 reads KGHSH; CDR2 reads LQKENI. The CDR3 contains 16 residues.

A few counts support this clone. The gene calls are TRBV4-1 and TRBJ1-3; 7 bases are a match to TRBD1. After removal of 1 base from V and 0 bases from J, the junction contained 0 bases not matched to a gene. This CDR3 has 15 amino acids. The V gene's germline CDR1 is MGHRA and CDR2 YSYEKL. CDR3 region: CASSQAGGSGNTIYF. DNA of the CDR3: TGCGCCAGCAGCCAAGCAGGGGGCTCTGGAAACACCATATATTTT.

The V and J genes are TRBV5-1 and TRBJ1-2; TRBD1 might be the D (6 bases). Trimming removed 0 bases at V and 13 bases at J, with 19 bases between. CDR1 SGHRS and CDR2 YFSETQ come from the germline V gene. The CDR3 length is 14 residues. In DNA form, the CDR3 reads TGCGCCAGCAGCTTGGAACAGGGCCAAGGGAGGGGCACCTTC. Amino acids: CASSLEQGQGRGTF.

This clone turned up a few times. This chain uses TRBV7-3 with TRBJ2-3; the D is unclear. Trimming shortened V by 0 bases and J by 4 bases, and 5 bases separated the two germline ends. From germline, CDR1 is SGHTA and CDR2 FQGTGA. This CDR3 region has 13 residues. The CDR3 protein is CASSLTPADTQYF. The CDR3 coding sequence is TGTGCCAGCAGCTTAACGCCGGCAGATACGCAGTATTTT.

DNA for the CDR3: TGTGCCAGCAGCTTAGTGATTGACAGTTTACAGGGATACAATGAGCAGTTCTTC. Translation: CASSLVIDSLQGYNEQFF. The J gene is TRBJ2-1, the V gene TRBV7-9; tentatively, D is TRBD1 (6 bases). Germline V CDR1 and CDR2: SEHNR, FQNEAQ (reference sequence). Trimming removed 1 base from V and 4 bases from J, with 20 bases in between. The CDR3 loop spans 18 amino acids.

V usage is TRBV18 and J usage is TRBJ1-1, with a weak D call TRBD1 (5 bases). V dropped 2 bases and J dropped 1 base, with 17 bases sitting between them. Germline CDR1 is KGHSH and CDR2 is LQKENI. The CDR3 is 17 amino acids. The CDR3 protein is CASSPFALGAPNTEAFF. The CDR3 DNA reads TGTGCCAGCTCACCATTCGCGCTAGGGGCTCCGAACACTGAAGCTTTCTTT.

The CDR3 loop is CASRAPGNQPQHF. The CDR3 bases are TGTGCCAGCAGGGCGCCCGGGAATCAGCCCCAGCATTTT. The chain joins TRBV28 to TRBJ1-5; D is unresolved. Trimming took off 6 bases at V and 4 bases at J, with 10 bases between the two ends. The germline CDR1 and CDR2 sequences are MDHEN and SYDVKM. The CDR3 has 13 amino acids.

This chain joins TRBV11-2 and TRBJ1-2; TRBD1 is a possible D gene (6 bases). Germline lookup yields CDR1 SGHAT and CDR2 FQNNGV. V lost 5 bases and J 3 bases, leaving 10 bases between the germline ends. CDR3 size: 13 residues. For the CDR3, the DNA is TGTGCCAGCAGCCTAAACAGGGACTATGGCTACACCTTC. Translating gives CASSLNRDYGYTF.

This chain links TRBV28 with TRBJ1-2; D may be TRBD1 (6 bases). Trimming shortened V by 4 bases and J by 6 bases, and 9 bases separated the two germline ends. The length of the CDR3 is 12 residues. CDR1 is MDHEN, CDR2 SYDVKM, per germline. The CDR3 DNA reads as TGTGCCAGCAGTTCGAAGGGGGATGGCTACACCTTC. Translating it yields CASSSKGDGYTF.

J is TRBJ2-7 and V is TRBV29-1, with D tentatively TRBD2 (6 bases). This CDR3 contains 12 residues. Trimming took 4 bases from V and 0 from J, leaving 7 bases between them. Germline-derived CDR1 and CDR2 are SQVTM and ANQGSEA. In DNA form, the CDR3 reads TGCAGCGTTGGGAGGGACTCCTACGAGCAGTACTTC. This sequence encodes CSVGRDSYEQYF.

The V gene is TRBV7-3, the J gene TRBJ1-5; a possible D gene is TRBD1 (5 bases). V was shortened by 2 bases and J by 0 bases, with 11 bases between the two germline ends. This CDR3 comprises 16 residues. Germline lookup yields CDR1 SGHTA and CDR2 FQGTGA. CDR3 nucleotide sequence: TGTGCCAGCAGCTTAGGGGACTGGTATAGCAATCAGCCCCAGCATTTT. Protein: CASSLGDWYSNQPQHF.